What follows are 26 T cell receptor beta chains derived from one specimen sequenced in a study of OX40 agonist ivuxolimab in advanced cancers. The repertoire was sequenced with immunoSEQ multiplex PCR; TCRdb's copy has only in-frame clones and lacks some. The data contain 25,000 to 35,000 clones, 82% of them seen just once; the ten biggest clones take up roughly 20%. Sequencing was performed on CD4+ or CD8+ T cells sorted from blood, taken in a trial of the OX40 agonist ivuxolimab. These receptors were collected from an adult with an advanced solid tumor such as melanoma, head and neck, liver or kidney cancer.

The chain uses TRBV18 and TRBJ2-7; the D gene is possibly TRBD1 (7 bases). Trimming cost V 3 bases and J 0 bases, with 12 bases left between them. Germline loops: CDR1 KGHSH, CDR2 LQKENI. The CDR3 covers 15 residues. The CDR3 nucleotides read TGTGCCAGCTCACCCGCGGGACAGAGCTCCTACGAGCAGTACTTC. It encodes CASSPAGQSSYEQYF.

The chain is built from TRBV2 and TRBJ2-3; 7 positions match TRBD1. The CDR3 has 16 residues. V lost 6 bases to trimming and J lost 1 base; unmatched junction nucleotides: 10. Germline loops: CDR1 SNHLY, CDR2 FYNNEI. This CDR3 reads CASSKSTGTGTDTQYF. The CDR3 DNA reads TGTGCCAGCAGCAAATCAACCGGGACAGGCACAGATACGCAGTATTTT.

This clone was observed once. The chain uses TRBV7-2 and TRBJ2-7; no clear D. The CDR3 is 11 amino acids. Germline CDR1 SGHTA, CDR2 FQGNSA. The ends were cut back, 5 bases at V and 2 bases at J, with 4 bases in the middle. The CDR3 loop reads CASSLTYEQYF. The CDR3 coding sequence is TGTGCCAGCAGCCTCACCTACGAGCAGTACTTC.

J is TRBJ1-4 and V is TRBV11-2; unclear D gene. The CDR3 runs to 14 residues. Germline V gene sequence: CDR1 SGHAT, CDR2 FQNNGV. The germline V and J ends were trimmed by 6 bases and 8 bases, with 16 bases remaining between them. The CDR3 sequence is CASSGFGIREKLFF. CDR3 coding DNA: TGTGCCAGCAGTGGTTTCGGAATCCGGGAAAAACTGTTTTTT. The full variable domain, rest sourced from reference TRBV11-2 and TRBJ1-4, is EAGVAQSPRYKIIEKRQSVAFWCNPISGHATLYWYQQILGQGPKLLIQFQNNGVVDDSQLPKDRFSAERLKGVDSTLKIQPAKLEDSAVYLCASSGFGIREKLFFGSGTQLSVL.

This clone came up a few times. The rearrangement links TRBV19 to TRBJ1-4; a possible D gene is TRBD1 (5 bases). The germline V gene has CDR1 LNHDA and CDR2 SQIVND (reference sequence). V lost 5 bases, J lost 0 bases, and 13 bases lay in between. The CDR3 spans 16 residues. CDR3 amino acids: CASSSPGAATNEKLFF. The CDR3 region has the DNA TGTGCCAGTAGTTCCCCCGGGGCGGCAACTAATGAAAAACTGTTTTTT.

The CDR3 DNA reads TGCGCCAGCAGGGTAACAGGGGGCGCGGGAGAGACCCAGTACTTC. Protein product: CASRVTGGAGETQYF. V usage is TRBV5-1 and J usage is TRBJ2-5; TRBD1 agrees at 9 bases. Looked up from germline, CDR1 is SGHRS and CDR2 is YFSETQ. The CDR3 has 15 amino acids. With 5 bases clipped from V and 4 bases from J, the junction kept 9 bases outside the gene matches.

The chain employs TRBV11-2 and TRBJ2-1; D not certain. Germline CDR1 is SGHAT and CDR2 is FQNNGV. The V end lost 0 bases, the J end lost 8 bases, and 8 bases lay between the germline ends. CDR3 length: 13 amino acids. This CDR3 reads CASSLESFDEQFF. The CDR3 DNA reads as TGTGCCAGCAGCTTAGAGAGTTTCGATGAGCAGTTCTTC.

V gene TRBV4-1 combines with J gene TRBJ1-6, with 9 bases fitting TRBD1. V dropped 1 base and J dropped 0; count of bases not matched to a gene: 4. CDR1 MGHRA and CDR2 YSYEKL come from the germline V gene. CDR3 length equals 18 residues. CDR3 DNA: TGCGCCAGCAGCCAAGGGGACAGGGCGGTCTCCTATAATTCACCCCTCCACTTT. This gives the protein CASSQGDRAVSYNSPLHF.

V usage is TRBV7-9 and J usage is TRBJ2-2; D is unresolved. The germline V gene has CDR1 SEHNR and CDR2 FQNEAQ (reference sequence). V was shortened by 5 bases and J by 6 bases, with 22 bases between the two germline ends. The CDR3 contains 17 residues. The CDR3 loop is CASSAPDRRHIPGELFF. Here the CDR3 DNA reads TGTGCCAGCAGCGCACCGGACCGTCGACATATCCCCGGGGAGCTGTTTTTT.

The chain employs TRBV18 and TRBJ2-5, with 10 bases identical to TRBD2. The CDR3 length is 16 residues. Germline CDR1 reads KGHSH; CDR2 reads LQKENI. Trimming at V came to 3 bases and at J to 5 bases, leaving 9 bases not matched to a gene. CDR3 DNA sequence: TGTGCCAGCTCACCCCAACTAGCGGGAAGTCGTGAGACCCAGTACTTC. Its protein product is CASSPQLAGSRETQYF.

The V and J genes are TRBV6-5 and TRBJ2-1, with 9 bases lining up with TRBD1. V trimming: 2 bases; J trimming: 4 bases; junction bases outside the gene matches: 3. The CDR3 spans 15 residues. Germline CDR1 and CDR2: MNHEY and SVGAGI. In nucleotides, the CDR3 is TGTGCCAGCAGTTACGGACAGGGGATATACAATGAGCAGTTCTTC. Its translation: CASSYGQGIYNEQFF.

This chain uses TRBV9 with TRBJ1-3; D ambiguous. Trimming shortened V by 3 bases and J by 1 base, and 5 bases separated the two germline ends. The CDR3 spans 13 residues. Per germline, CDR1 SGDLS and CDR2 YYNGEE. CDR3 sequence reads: CASSDPSGNTIYF. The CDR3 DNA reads TGTGCCAGCAGCGACCCTTCTGGAAACACCATATATTTT.

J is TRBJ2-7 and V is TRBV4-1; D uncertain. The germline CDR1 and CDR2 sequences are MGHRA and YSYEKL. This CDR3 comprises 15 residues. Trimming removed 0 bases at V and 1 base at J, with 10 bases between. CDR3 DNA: TGCGCCAGCAGCCAAGAAGGAATAGGATCCTACGAGCAGTACTTC. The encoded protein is CASSQEGIGSYEQYF.

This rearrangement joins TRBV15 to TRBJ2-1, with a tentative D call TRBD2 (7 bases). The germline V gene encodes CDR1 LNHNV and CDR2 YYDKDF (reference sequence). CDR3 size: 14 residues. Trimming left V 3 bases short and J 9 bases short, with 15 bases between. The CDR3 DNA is TGTGCCACCAGCAGGGGGGGGGCATCGGGTGAGCAGTTCTTC. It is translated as CATSRGGASGEQFF.

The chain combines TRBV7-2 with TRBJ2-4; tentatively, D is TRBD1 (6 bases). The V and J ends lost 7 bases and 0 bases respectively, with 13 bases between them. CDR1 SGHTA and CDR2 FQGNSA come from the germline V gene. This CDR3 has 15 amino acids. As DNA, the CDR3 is TGTGCCAGCACCCAGGGGTCTTTAGCCAAAAACATTCAGTACTTC. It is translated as CASTQGSLAKNIQYF. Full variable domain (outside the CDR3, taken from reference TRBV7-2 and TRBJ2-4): GAGVSQSPSNKVTEKGKDVELRCDPISGHTALYWYRQSLGQGLEFLIYFQGNSAPDKSGLPSDRFSAERTGGSVSTLTIQRTQQEDSAVYLCASTQGSLAKNIQYFGAGTRLSVL.

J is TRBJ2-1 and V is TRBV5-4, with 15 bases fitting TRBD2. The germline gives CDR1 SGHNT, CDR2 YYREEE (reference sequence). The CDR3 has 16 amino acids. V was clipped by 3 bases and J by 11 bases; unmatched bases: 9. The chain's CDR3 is CASSWEPGLAGGQQFF. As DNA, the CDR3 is TGTGCCAGCAGCTGGGAACCGGGACTAGCGGGGGGTCAGCAGTTCTTC.

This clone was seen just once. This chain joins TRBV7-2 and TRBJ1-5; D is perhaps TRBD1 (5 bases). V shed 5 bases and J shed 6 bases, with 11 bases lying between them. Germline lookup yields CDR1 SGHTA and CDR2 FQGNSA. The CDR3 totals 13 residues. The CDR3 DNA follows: TGTGCCAGCAGCGGACAAAGGGGTCAGCCCCAGCATTTT. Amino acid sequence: CASSGQRGQPQHF.

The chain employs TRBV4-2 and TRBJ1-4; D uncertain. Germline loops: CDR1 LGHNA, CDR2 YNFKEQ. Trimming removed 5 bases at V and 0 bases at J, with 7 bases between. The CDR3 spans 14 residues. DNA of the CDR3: TGTGCCAGCAGCGATGTAGCAACTAATGAAAAACTGTTTTTT. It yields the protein CASSDVATNEKLFF.

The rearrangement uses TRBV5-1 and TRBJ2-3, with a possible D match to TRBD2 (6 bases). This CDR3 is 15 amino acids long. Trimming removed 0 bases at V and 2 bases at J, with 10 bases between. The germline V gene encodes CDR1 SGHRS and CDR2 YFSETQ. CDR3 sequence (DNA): TGCGCCAGCAGCTTGGTGGCGGGGAACACAGATACGCAGTATTTT. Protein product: CASSLVAGNTDTQYF.

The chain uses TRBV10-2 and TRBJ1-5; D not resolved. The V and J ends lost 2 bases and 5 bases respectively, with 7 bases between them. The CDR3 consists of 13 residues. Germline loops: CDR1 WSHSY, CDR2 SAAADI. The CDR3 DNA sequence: TGCGCCAGCAGTGAGAATCAGTATCAGCCCCAGCATTTT. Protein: CASSENQYQPQHF.

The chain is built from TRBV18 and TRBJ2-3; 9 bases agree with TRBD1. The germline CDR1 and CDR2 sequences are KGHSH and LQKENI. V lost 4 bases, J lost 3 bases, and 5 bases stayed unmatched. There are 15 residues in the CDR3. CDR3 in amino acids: CASSQEDRGTDTQYF. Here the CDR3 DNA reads TGTGCCAGCTCACAGGAGGACAGGGGAACAGATACGCAGTATTTT.

Here the CDR3 DNA reads TGCGCCAGCAGCCAAGTTGGGAACAGGGCTGGGGAGACCCAGTACTTC. This translates into CASSQVGNRAGETQYF. The chain couples TRBV4-3 to TRBJ2-5, with D possibly matching TRBD1 (6 bases). The CDR3 runs to 16 residues. V was shortened by 1 base and J by 5 bases, with 17 bases between the two germline ends. The V gene's germline CDR1 is LGHNA and CDR2 YSLEER.

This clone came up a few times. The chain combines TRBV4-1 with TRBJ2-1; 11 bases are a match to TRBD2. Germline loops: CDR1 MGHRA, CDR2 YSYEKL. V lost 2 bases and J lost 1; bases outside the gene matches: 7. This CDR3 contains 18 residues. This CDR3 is CASSQNKASGRSYNEQFF. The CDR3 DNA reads TGCGCCAGCAGCCAAAATAAGGCTAGCGGGAGGTCCTACAATGAGCAGTTCTTC.

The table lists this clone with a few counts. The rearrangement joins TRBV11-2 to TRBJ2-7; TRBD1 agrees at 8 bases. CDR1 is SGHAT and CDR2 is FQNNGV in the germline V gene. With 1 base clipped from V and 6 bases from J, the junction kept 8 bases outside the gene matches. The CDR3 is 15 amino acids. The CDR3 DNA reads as TGTGCCAGCAGCTTAGCGGCAGGGGGCGCTTCCGAGCAGTACTTC. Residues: CASSLAAGGASEQYF.

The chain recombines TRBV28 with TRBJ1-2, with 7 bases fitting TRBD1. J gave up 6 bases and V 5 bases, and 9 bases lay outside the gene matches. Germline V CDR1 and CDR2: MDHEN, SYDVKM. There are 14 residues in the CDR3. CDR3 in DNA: TGTGCCAGCAGTAAATTGGACAGGTGGGATGGCTACACCTTC. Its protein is CASSKLDRWDGYTF.

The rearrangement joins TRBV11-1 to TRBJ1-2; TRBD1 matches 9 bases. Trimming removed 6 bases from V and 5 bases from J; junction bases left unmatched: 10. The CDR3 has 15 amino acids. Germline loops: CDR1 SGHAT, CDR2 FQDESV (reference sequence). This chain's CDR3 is CASSRPGQGKYGYTF. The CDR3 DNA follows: TGTGCCAGCAGTAGACCGGGACAGGGAAAATATGGCTACACCTTC.